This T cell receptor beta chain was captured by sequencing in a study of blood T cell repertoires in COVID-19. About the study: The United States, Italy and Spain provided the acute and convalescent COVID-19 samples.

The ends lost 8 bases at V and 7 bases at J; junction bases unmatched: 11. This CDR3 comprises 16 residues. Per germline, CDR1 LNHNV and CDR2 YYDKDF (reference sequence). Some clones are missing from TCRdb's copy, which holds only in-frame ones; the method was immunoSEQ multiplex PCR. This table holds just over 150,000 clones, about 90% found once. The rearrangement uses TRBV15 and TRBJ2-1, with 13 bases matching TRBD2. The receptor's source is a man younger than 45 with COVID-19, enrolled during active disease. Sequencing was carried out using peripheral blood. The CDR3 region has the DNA TGTGCCACCGCGGGAATACTAGCGGGAGGGGGGAATGAGCAGTTCTTC. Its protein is CATAGILAGGGNEQFF.